A single sample gave rise to the 26 T cell receptor beta chains below, sequenced in a study of T cell repertoires in cytomegalovirus infection. Their recognized antigens are unknown. TCRdb called the reads again in MiXCR, with one record for every CDR3 protein. The sample records approximately 350,000 distinct CDR3 sequences, roughly 34% being singletons. Sequencing was performed on cultured PBMCs, taken from culture after CMV antigen stimulation. The origin of the receptors is a human donor in good health (CMV status not recorded). Some clones in this sample may be carry-over from other donors' samples.

This clonotype was seen once. The chain has TRBV4-1 and TRBJ2-7, with a possible D match to TRBD2 (5 bases). This CDR3 has 15 residues. Germline loops: CDR1 MGHRA, CDR2 YSYEKL. Trimming took off 0 bases at V and 0 bases at J, with 9 bases between the two ends. CDR3 nucleotides: TGCGCCAGCAGCCAAGATTGGACTCACTCCTACGAGCAGTACTTC. It translates to CASSQDWTHSYEQYF.

V and J are TRBV5-1 and TRBJ1-6; D possibly corresponds to TRBD1 (6 bases). The CDR3 loop spans 15 amino acids. V lost 2 bases and J lost 7, with 13 bases in between. Germline CDR1 is SGHRS and CDR2 is YFSETQ. The CDR3 is CASSLPTGANSPLHF. CDR3 DNA sequence: TGCGCCAGCAGCTTACCGACAGGAGCGAATTCACCCCTCCACTTT.

The V and J genes are TRBV20-1 and TRBJ2-4, with TRBD1 matching over 7 bases. With 5 bases clipped from V and 8 bases from J, the junction kept 9 bases outside the gene matches. CDR1 and CDR2 (germline): DFQATT, SNEGSKA (reference sequence). The CDR3 has 13 residues. CDR3 in DNA: TGCAGTGCTTCCGACAGGGCGAGGGACATTCAGTACTTC. It translates to CSASDRARDIQYF.

This clonotype was seen more than once but under ten times. This sequence joins TRBV20-1 and TRBJ2-1; D is unclear. Germline V gives CDR1 DFQATT, CDR2 SNEGSKA (reference sequence). CDR3 length: 15 residues. V shed 4 bases and J shed 0 bases, with 13 bases lying between them. The CDR3 here is CSAKTPSSSYNEQFF. For the CDR3, the DNA is TGCAGTGCTAAGACTCCGTCGAGCTCCTACAATGAGCAGTTCTTC.

This rearrangement joins TRBV19 to TRBJ2-3, with D perhaps matching TRBD1 (6 bases). CDR3 length: 13 residues. Trimming cost V 8 bases and J 4 bases, with 13 bases left between them. In germline, CDR1 is LNHDA, CDR2 SQIVND (reference sequence). This chain's CDR3 is CASGDTGADTQYF. As DNA, the CDR3 is TGTGCCAGTGGGGACACTGGGGCAGATACGCAGTATTTT.

This clonotype was counted once. The rearrangement links TRBV11-2 to TRBJ2-7; D is unresolved. Trimming took off 0 bases at V and 3 bases at J, with 9 bases between the two ends. Germline V lookup: CDR1 SGHAT, CDR2 FQNNGV. The CDR3 totals 14 residues. The CDR3 spells CASSLDLAFYEQYV. CDR3 coding DNA: TGTGCCAGCAGCTTAGATTTGGCTTTCTACGAGCAGTACGTC.

J is TRBJ2-5 and V is TRBV19; 8 nucleotides line up with TRBD1. The CDR3 is 14 amino acids. With 4 bases clipped from V and 8 bases from J, the junction kept 9 bases outside the gene matches. Germline V gene lookup returns CDR1 LNHDA and CDR2 SQIVND (reference sequence). This CDR3 is CASSSLGTGHTQYF. CDR3 nucleotide sequence: TGTGCCAGTAGTAGCCTCGGGACAGGACATACCCAGTACTTC.

This rearrangement joins TRBV24-1 to TRBJ1-2; TRBD1 matches 9 bases. Germline CDR1 and CDR2: KGHDR and SFDVKD. The CDR3 covers 14 residues. The V segment lost 6 bases and the J segment 7 bases; nucleotides outside the gene matches: 8. CDR3 bases: TGTGCCACCAGTACAACCGGGACAGGGAGTGGCTACACCTTC. It codes for CATSTTGTGSGYTF.

The chain combines TRBV7-6 with TRBJ2-5; 10 bases agree with TRBD2. CDR1 and CDR2 (germline): SGHVS, FNYEAQ. V was pared by 5 bases and J by 5 bases, with 11 bases of the junction left unmatched. The CDR3 has 16 residues. The CDR3 nucleotides are TGTGCCAGCAGCCCCCCTCGTAGCGGGAGGTCGGAGACCCAGTACTTC. Translation: CASSPPRSGRSETQYF.

There are a few counts of this clonotype. This chain links TRBV4-1 with TRBJ1-5; D call uncertain. Germline-derived CDR1 and CDR2 are MGHRA and YSYEKL. CDR3 length equals 14 residues. V lost 4 bases and J 5 bases, leaving 12 bases between the germline ends. In nucleotides, the CDR3 is TGCGCCAGCAGCCCTTTCGAGGTGGATCAGCCCCAGCATTTT. Translating gives CASSPFEVDQPQHF.

This clonotype turned up a few times. The V and J genes are TRBV7-9 and TRBJ1-5, with D perhaps matching TRBD1 (5 bases). The CDR3 loop spans 15 amino acids. V was clipped by 2 bases and J by 4 bases, with 12 bases between them. Germline-derived CDR1 and CDR2 are SEHNR and FQNEAQ (reference sequence). DNA for the CDR3: TGTGCCAGCAGCTTAACCGGGACCGTGAATCAGCCCCAGCATTTT. It is translated as CASSLTGTVNQPQHF.

The V gene is TRBV27, the J gene TRBJ1-2; 8 nucleotides match TRBD1. J lost 4 bases, V lost 2 bases, and 6 bases had no gene match. The CDR3 is 15 residues long. The germline V gene encodes CDR1 MNHEY and CDR2 SMNVEV (reference sequence). Written as DNA, the CDR3 is TGTGCCAGCAGTTTAAACCCAGGGGGCAGCTATGGCTACACCTTC. This sequence encodes CASSLNPGGSYGYTF.

The rearrangement uses TRBV19 and TRBJ2-1; D is unresolved. The CDR3 is 12 amino acids. Trimming removed 1 base from V and 6 bases from J, with 4 bases in between. Germline V gene lookup returns CDR1 LNHDA and CDR2 SQIVND (reference sequence). CDR3 loop: CASSIGFNEQFF. In DNA form, the CDR3 reads TGTGCCAGTAGTATAGGATTCAATGAGCAGTTCTTC.

In its sample, this clonotype was seen a few times. The gene calls are TRBV27 and TRBJ2-7, with 7 bases lining up with TRBD1. Germline lookup yields CDR1 MNHEY and CDR2 SMNVEV (reference sequence). V dropped 6 bases and J dropped 0; count of bases not matched to a gene: 8. This CDR3 is 15 amino acids long. The CDR3 is CASRLIWDSSYEQYF. CDR3 bases: TGTGCCAGCAGATTGATTTGGGACAGCTCCTACGAGCAGTACTTC.

This clonotype came up many times. V and J are TRBV7-2 and TRBJ1-5; D is undetermined. This CDR3 spans 13 amino acids. Germline V gene lookup returns CDR1 SGHTA and CDR2 FQGNSA. V was cut by 5 bases and J by 3 bases, with 8 bases left in between. The CDR3 spells CASSPTTNQPQHF. DNA of the CDR3: TGTGCCAGCAGCCCTACGACCAATCAGCCCCAGCATTTT.

The CDR3 reads CASSSLAGVLYEQYF. The CDR3 DNA sequence: TGTGCCAGCAGCTCCTTAGCGGGAGTTCTTTACGAGCAGTACTTC. This sequence joins TRBV7-9 and TRBJ2-7; 9 bases align to TRBD2. The CDR3 covers 15 residues. Germline-derived CDR1 and CDR2 are SEHNR and FQNEAQ (reference sequence). The V gene end was trimmed by 4 bases and the J gene end by 4 bases; junction bases not matched to a gene: 8.

This rearrangement joins TRBV5-4 to TRBJ2-3; D gene uncertain. The CDR3 totals 15 residues. From germline, CDR1 is SGHNT and CDR2 YYREEE (reference sequence). Trimming cost V 3 bases and J 3 bases, with 14 bases left between them. The CDR3 DNA reads TGTGCCAGCAGCTACCCCGGAGTTGGGACAGATACGCAGTATTTT. Its protein product is CASSYPGVGTDTQYF. Filled out from reference TRBV5-4 and TRBJ2-3, the complete variable domain reads ETGVTQSPTHLIKTRGQQVTLRCSSQSGHNTVSWYQQALGQGPQFIFQYYREEENGRGNFPPRFSGLQFPNYSSELNVNALELDDSALYLCASSYPGVGTDTQYFGPGTRLTVL.

This clonotype showed up just a few times. It is likely a read error, because the conserved phenylalanine at the end of the CDR3 is missing. Because the CDR3's place on the DNA is in doubt, the DNA is left out and the CDR3 is given as listed by TCRdb. This chain connects TRBV12-3 or TRBV12-4 to TRBJ2-1; the table calls TRBD2, which could not be checked here. The CDR3 is 11 residues long, ends included. CDR3 sequence reads: CASSYVGPASV.

V is TRBV7-8 and J is TRBJ1-5, with 10 bases aligning to TRBD1. Unmatched junction bases numbered 7, after V lost 5 bases and J lost 0 bases. The CDR3 extends over 17 amino acids. CDR1 and CDR2 (germline): SGHVS, FQNEAQ. CDR3 region: CASSHPGQGNSNQPQHF. The CDR3 DNA reads TGTGCCAGCAGCCACCCGGGACAGGGGAATAGCAATCAGCCCCAGCATTTT.

This clonotype was counted many times. This chain links TRBV7-2 with TRBJ2-5; D is unclear. The CDR3 is 13 residues long. Between the trimmed V and J ends, which lost 0 bases and 5 bases, there was a span of 7 bases. Germline lookup yields CDR1 SGHTA and CDR2 FQGNSA. The CDR3 region is CASSLAGAETQYF. Here the CDR3 DNA reads TGTGCCAGCAGCTTAGCTGGCGCGGAGACCCAGTACTTC. Together with reference TRBV7-2 and TRBJ2-5, the CDR3 gives the full variable domain: GAGVSQSPSNKVTEKGKDVELRCDPISGHTALYWYRQSLGQGLEFLIYFQGNSAPDKSGLPSDRFSAERTGGSVSTLTIQRTQQEDSAVYLCASSLAGAETQYFGPGTRLLVL.

This chain connects TRBV7-9 to TRBJ2-7; perhaps TRBD2 as D (6 bases). Germline CDR1 SEHNR, CDR2 FQNEAQ (reference sequence). Trimming took off 5 bases at V and 9 bases at J, with 20 bases between the two ends. The CDR3 spans 14 residues. CDR3 nucleotide sequence: TGTGCCAGCAGCCGTTCGGCTAGCGAGGAAGGGCAGTACTTC. This encodes CASSRSASEEGQYF.

The chain employs TRBV19 and TRBJ1-6, with D unresolved. The germline V gene encodes CDR1 LNHDA and CDR2 SQIVND (reference sequence). CDR3 length: 13 residues. V was pared by 4 bases and J by 8 bases, with 9 bases between. The CDR3 coding sequence is TGTGCCAGTAGTACCCGGTCGTATTCACCCCTCCACTTT. This codes for CASSTRSYSPLHF.

The count of this clonotype is one. The chain combines TRBV10-3 with TRBJ2-2; D ambiguous. Trimming took off 2 bases at V and 6 bases at J, with 13 bases between the two ends. The CDR3 has 15 amino acids. CDR1 is ENHRY, CDR2 SYGVKD, per germline. CDR3 sequence: CAISERAPGPGELFF. Written as DNA, the CDR3 is TGTGCCATCAGTGAGAGAGCACCCGGGCCCGGGGAGCTGTTTTTT.

The V call is TRBV6-5, the J call TRBJ2-6, with a possible D match to TRBD1 (6 bases). The V end was cut by 5 bases, the J end by 4 bases, with 18 bases between. This CDR3 region has 17 residues. The germline V gene has CDR1 MNHEY and CDR2 SVGAGI. The CDR3 protein is CASSRRGSLSGANVLTF. The CDR3 DNA follows: TGTGCCAGCAGTCGAAGGGGGTCTCTATCCGGGGCCAACGTCCTGACTTTC.

This chain uses TRBV15 with TRBJ1-2; D call uncertain. The CDR3 covers 12 residues. Trimming removed 3 bases at V and 8 bases at J, with 10 bases between. Germline CDR1 LNHNV, CDR2 YYDKDF (reference sequence). CDR3 sequence reads: CATSRELGGYTF. The CDR3 DNA sequence: TGTGCCACCAGCAGGGAACTAGGAGGCTACACCTTC. Variable domain in full (rest from reference TRBV15 and TRBJ1-2): DAMVIQNPRYQVTQFGKPVTLSCSQTLNHNVMYWYQQKSSQAPKLLFHYYDKDFNNEADTPDNFQSRRPNTSFCFLDIRSPGLGDTAMYLCATSRELGGYTFGSGTRLTVV.

This clonotype appeared a few times. The rearrangement uses TRBV4-2 and TRBJ2-2; D may be TRBD1 or TRBD2 (5 bases each). V dropped 4 bases and J dropped 2 bases, with 14 bases sitting between them. This CDR3 contains 16 residues. Per germline, CDR1 LGHNA and CDR2 YNFKEQ. In nucleotides, the CDR3 is TGTGCCAGCAGCCTCCCACCCGGGGCAAACACCGGGGAGCTGTTTTTT. Residues: CASSLPPGANTGELFF.